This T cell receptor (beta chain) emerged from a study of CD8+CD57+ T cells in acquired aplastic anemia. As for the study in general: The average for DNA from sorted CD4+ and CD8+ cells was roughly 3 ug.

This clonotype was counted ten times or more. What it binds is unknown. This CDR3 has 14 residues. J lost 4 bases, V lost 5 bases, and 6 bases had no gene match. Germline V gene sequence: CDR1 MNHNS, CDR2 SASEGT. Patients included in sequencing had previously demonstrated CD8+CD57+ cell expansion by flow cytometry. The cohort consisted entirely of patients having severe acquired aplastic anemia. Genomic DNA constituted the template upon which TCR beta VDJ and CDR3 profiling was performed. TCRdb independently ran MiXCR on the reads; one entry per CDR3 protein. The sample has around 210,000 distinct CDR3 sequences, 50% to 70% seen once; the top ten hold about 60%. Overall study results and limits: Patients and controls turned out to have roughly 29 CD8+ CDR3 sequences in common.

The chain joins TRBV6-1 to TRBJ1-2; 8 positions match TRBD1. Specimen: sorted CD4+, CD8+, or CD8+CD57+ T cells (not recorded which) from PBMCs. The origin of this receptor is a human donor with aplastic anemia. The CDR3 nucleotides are TGTGCCAGCAGTAAGGACAGGGAGGGCTATGGCTACACCTTC. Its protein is CASSKDREGYGYTF.